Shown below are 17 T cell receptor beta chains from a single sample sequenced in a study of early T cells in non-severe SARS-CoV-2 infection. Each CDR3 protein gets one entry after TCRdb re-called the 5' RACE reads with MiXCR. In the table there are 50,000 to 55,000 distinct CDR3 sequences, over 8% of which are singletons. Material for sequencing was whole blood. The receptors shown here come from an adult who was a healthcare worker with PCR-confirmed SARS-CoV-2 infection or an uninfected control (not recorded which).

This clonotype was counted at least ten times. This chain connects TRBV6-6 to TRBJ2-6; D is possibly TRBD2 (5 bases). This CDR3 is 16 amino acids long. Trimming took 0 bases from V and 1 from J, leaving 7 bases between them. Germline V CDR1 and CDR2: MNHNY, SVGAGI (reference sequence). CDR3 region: CASSYSGGSGANVLTF. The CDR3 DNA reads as TGTGCCAGCAGTTACTCAGGAGGATCTGGGGCCAACGTCCTGACTTTC.

The CDR3 sequence: CSASWSRGTAREQFF. Written as DNA, the CDR3 is TGCAGTGCTAGTTGGTCGAGGGGGACGGCCAGGGAGCAGTTCTTC. The V and J genes are TRBV20-1 and TRBJ2-1; D may be TRBD1 (6 bases). The CDR3 consists of 15 residues. V lost 3 bases, J lost 10 bases, and 22 bases lay in between. Germline loops: CDR1 DFQATT, CDR2 SNEGSKA (reference sequence).

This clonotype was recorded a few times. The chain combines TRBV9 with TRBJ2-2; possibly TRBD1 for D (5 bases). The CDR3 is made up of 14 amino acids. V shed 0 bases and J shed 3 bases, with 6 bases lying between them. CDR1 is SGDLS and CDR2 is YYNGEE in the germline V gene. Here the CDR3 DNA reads TGTGCCAGCAGCGTAGGACAGCACACCGGGGAGCTGTTTTTT. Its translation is CASSVGQHTGELFF.

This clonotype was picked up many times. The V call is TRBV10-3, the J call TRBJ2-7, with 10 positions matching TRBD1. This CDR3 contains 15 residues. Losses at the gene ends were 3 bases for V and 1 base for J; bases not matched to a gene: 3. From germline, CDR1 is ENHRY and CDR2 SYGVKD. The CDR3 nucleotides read TGTGCCATCAGTGATACGGGACAGGGGTCCTACGAGCAGTACTTC. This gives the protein CAISDTGQGSYEQYF.

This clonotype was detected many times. As DNA, the CDR3 is TGCGCCAGCAGCTTGGTGGGGCAGTCTTCCTACGAGCAGTACTTC. Translation gives CASSLVGQSSYEQYF. The chain uses TRBV5-1 and TRBJ2-7, with a tentative D call TRBD1 (5 bases). Germline lookup yields CDR1 SGHRS and CDR2 YFSETQ. There are 15 residues in the CDR3. Trimming pared 0 bases from V and 1 base from J, leaving 11 bases between. The full variable domain, with the rest looked up from reference TRBV5-1 and TRBJ2-7, is KAGVTQTPRYLIKTRGQQVTLSCSPISGHRSVSWYQQTPGQGLQFLFEYFSETQRNKGNFPGRFSGRQFSNSRSEMNVSTLELGDSALYLCASSLVGQSSYEQYFGPGTRLTVT.

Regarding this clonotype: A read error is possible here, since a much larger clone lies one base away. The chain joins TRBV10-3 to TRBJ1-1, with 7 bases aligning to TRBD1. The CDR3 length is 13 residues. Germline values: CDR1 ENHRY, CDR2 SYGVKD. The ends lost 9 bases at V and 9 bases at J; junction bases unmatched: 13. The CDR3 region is CAIRDRVETKAFF. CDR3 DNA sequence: TGTGCCATTCGAGACAGGGTCGAGACTAAAGCTTTCTTT.

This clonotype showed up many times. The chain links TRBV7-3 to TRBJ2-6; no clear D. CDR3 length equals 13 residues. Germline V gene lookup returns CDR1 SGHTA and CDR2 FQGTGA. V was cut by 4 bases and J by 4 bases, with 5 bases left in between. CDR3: CASSSGGANVLTF. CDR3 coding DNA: TGTGCCAGCAGCTCTGGAGGGGCCAACGTCCTGACTTTC.

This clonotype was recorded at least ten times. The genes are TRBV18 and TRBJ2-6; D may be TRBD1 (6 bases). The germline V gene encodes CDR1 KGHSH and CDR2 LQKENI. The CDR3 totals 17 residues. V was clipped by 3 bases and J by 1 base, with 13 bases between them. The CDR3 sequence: CASSPTTGLSGANVLTF. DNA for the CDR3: TGTGCCAGCTCACCGACAACAGGGTTGTCTGGGGCCAACGTCCTGACTTTC.

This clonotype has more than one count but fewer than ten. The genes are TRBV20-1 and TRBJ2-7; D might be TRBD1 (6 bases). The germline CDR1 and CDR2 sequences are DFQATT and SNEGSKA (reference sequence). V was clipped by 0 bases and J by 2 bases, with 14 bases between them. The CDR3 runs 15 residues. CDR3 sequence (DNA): TGCAGTGCTAGAGATAACAGGGAGTACCCCTACGAGCAGTACTTC. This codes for CSARDNREYPYEQYF.

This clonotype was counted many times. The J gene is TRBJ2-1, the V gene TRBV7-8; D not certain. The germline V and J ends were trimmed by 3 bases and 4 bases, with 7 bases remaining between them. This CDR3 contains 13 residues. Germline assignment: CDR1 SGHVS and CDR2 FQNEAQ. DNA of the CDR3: TGTGCCAGCAGCTTGATAGGGTACAATGAGCAGTTCTTC. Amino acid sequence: CASSLIGYNEQFF.

The CDR3 region has the DNA TGTGCCAGCAGCCCCCGACTAGCGGGAGGGGATACGCAGTATTTT. The encoded protein is CASSPRLAGGDTQYF. The chain has TRBV6-2 or TRBV6-3 and TRBJ2-3; TRBD2 matches at 14 bases. The CDR3 is 15 amino acids. The V and J ends lost 6 bases and 6 bases, in that order; junction bases with no gene match: 5. From germline, CDR1 is MNHEY and CDR2 SVGEGT.

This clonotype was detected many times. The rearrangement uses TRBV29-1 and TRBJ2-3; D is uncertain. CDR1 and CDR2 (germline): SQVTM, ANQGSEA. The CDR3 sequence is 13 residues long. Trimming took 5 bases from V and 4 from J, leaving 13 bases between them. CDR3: CSVLTDVSDTQYF. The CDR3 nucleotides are TGCAGCGTTTTAACAGATGTTTCAGATACGCAGTATTTT.

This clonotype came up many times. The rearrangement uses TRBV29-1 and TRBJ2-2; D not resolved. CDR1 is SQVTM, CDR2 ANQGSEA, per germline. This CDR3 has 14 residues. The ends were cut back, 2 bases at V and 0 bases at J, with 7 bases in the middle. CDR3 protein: CSVERQSNTGELFF. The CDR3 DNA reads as TGCAGCGTTGAACGGCAGTCGAACACCGGGGAGCTGTTTTTT.

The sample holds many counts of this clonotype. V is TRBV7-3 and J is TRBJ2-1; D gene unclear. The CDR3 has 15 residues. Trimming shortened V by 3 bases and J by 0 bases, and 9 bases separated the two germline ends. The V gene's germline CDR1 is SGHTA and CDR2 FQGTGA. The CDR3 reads CASSLGTSSYNEQFF. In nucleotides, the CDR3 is TGTGCCAGCAGCTTGGGAACGAGCTCCTACAATGAGCAGTTCTTC.

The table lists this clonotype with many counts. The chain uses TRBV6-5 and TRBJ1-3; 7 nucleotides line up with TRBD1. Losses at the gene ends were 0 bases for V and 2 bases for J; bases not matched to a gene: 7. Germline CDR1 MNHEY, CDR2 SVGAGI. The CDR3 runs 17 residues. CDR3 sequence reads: CASSYSEVRGAGNTIYF. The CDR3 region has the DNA TGTGCCAGCAGTTACTCGGAAGTCAGGGGGGCTGGAAACACCATATATTTT.

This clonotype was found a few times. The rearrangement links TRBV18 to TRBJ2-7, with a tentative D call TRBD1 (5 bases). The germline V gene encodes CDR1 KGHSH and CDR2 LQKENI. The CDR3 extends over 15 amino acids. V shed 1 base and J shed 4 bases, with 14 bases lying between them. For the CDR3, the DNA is TGTGCCAGCTCACCACAATCAGGACAAACTTACGAGCAGTACTTC. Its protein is CASSPQSGQTYEQYF.

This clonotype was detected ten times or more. As DNA, the CDR3 is TGTGCCACCAGTGATTTGGGGACTAGCGGCTACAATGAGCAGTTCTTC. Protein: CATSDLGTSGYNEQFF. The genes are TRBV24-1 and TRBJ2-1; 11 bases are shared with TRBD2. Germline lookup yields CDR1 KGHDR and CDR2 SFDVKD. With V trimmed by 0 bases and J by 3 bases, 0 bases remained unmatched. This CDR3 has 16 amino acids.